This is a list of T cell receptor beta chains from one sample in a study of blood T cells in healthy people across ages. TCRdb reanalysed the 5' RACE reads using MiXCR and keeps one entry per CDR3 protein. The profile covers hundreds of thousands of distinct CDR3 sequences, with over 40% appearing a single time and approximately 15% taken by the ten largest. The sequenced material came from blood. Receptors were obtained from a woman of 80 years or more in good health. The CDR3 runs from the conserved cysteine through the conserved F or W. The D gene is left open where the match is weak. Only some rows state a clone size, as once, few, many or a class for expanded clones.

d_call j_call clone_size v_call cdr3_aa cdr3_nt
NA TRBJ2-5 NA TRBV30 CAWSPNLVGTQYF TGTGCCTGGAGTCCTAACCTAGTAGGGACCCAGTACTTC
NA TRBJ2-4 NA TRBV6-5 CASSYSITGKNIQYF TGTGCCAGCAGTTACAGCATTACAGGGAAAAACATTCAGTACTTC
NA TRBJ2-3 many TRBV12-3/TRBV12-4 CASSFGRGGVIRGTDTQYF TGTGCCAGCAGTTTTGGAAGGGGAGGAGTCATAAGGGGCACAGATACGCAGTATTTT
NA TRBJ1-5 NA TRBV6-5 CASSYSMGLGNQPQHF TGTGCCAGCAGTTACTCGATGGGCCTTGGGAATCAGCCCCAGCATTTT
TRBD1 TRBJ2-7 NA TRBV20-1 CSARGDRGYYEQYF TGCAGTGCTAGAGGGGACAGGGGTTACTACGAGCAGTACTTC
NA TRBJ2-1 NA TRBV28 CASSVELPNEQFF TGTGCCAGCAGTGTGGAACTTCCTAATGAGCAGTTCTTC
TRBD2 TRBJ2-1 few TRBV7-2 CASSFLLAGEQFF TGTGCCAGCAGCTTTCTACTAGCGGGCGAGCAGTTCTTC
TRBD2 TRBJ2-1 NA TRBV18 CASSPGLAGGLDQFF TGCGCCAGCTCACCAGGACTAGCGGGGGGTTTGGACCAGTTCTTC
NA TRBJ2-3 NA TRBV2 CASSEATSTDTQYF TGTGCCAGCAGTGAAGCGACTAGCACAGATACGCAGTATTTT
TRBD2 TRBJ2-1 NA TRBV3-1 CASSQTGLAGFFEQFF TGTGCCAGCAGCCAAACAGGGCTAGCGGGGTTTTTTGAGCAGTTCTTC
TRBD2 TRBJ2-1 NA TRBV7-2 CASSLAGTSAYNEQFF TGTGCCAGCAGCTTAGCTGGGACTAGCGCCTACAATGAGCAGTTCTTC
TRBD1 TRBJ2-3 many TRBV27 CASRYRGATDTQYF TGTGCCAGCAGATACAGGGGGGCCACAGATACGCAGTATTTT
TRBD2 TRBJ2-1 NA TRBV27 CASRSSGGTRGTGEQFF TGTGCCAGCAGGTCTAGCGGGGGGACTAGGGGAACCGGTGAGCAGTTCTTC
NA TRBJ1-1 few TRBV20-1 CSARPLRTGNTEAFF TGCAGTGCTAGACCATTGAGGACGGGAAACACTGAAGCTTTCTTT
TRBD2 TRBJ2-3 many TRBV9 CASSAPAGGLNTQYF TGTGCCAGCAGCGCCCCAGCGGGGGGGCTGAATACGCAGTATTTT
TRBD1 TRBJ2-4 few TRBV12-3/TRBV12-4 CASSVAGGAIQYF TGTGCCAGCAGTGTGGCAGGGGGAGCCATTCAGTACTTC
TRBD1 TRBJ2-3 NA TRBV29-1 CSVESGTGIGTDTQYF TGCAGCGTTGAATCTGGGACAGGGATTGGCACAGATACGCAGTATTTT